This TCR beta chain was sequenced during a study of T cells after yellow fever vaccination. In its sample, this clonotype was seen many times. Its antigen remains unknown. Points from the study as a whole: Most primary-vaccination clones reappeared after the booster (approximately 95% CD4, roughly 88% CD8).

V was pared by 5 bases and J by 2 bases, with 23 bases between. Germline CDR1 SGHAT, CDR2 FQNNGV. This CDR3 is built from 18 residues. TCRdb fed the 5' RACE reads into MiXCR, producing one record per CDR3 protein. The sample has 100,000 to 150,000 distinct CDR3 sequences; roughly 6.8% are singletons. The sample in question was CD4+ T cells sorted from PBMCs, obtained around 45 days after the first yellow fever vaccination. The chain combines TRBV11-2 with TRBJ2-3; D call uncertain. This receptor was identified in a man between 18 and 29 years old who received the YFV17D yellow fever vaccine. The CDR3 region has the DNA TGTGCCAGCAGCCACCTGGGCTGGTACAGTTCGAACACAGATACGCAGTATTTT. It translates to CASSHLGWYSSNTDTQYF.